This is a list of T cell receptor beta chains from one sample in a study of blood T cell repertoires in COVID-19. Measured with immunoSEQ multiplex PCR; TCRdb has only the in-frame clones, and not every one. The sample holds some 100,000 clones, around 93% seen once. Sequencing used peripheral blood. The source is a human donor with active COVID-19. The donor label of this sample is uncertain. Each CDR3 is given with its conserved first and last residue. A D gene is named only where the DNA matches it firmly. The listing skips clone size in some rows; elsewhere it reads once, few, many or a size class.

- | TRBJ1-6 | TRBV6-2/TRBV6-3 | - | TGTGCCAGCAGCCCTCGACAGCTTCTTTATAATTCACCCCTCCACTTT | CASSPRQLLYNSPLHF
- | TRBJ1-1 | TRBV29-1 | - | TGCAGCGTTGGTGATCCTACGGGGGTGAACACTGAAGCTTTCTTT | CSVGDPTGVNTEAFF
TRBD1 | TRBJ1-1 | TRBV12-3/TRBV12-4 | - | TGTGCCAGCACCCGACAGGGGAACACTGAAGCTTTCTTT | CASTRQGNTEAFF
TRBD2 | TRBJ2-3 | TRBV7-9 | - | TGTGCCAGCAGCTTAGGGCTAGCGGGGGGGCCTACAGATACGCAGTATTTT | CASSLGLAGGPTDTQYF
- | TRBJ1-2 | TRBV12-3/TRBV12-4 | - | TGTGCCAGCAGTTTATCCGGGGGAGGTGGCTACACCTTC | CASSLSGGGGYTF
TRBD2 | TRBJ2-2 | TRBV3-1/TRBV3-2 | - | TGTGCCAGCAGCCAAGGCCGGACTAGCGGGGCCCCCGGGGAGCTGTTTTTT | CASSQGRTSGAPGELFF
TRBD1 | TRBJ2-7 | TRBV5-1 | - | TGCGCCAGCAGCTTGGGTCCGGGACAGGGGTTATACGAGCAGTACTTC | CASSLGPGQGLYEQYF
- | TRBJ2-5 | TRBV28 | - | TGTGCCAGCAGCCCCCCCTCCGACAGGAGTCAAGAGACCCAGTACTTC | CASSPPSDRSQETQYF
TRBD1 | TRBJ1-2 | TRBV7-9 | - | TGTGCCAGCAGCTTCCCTAACAGGGGGCAGGGCTATGGCTACACCTTC | CASSFPNRGQGYGYTF
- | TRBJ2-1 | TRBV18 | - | TGTGCCAGCTCACCACCGGTAGATTACAATGAGCAGTTCTTC | CASSPPVDYNEQFF
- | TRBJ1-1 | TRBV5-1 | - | TGCGCCAGCAGCTTGGGCAGTCACACTGAAGCTTTCTTT | CASSLGSHTEAFF
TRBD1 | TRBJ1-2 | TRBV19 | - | TGTGCCAGTAGAGACAGGGGCAACTATGGCTACACCTTC | CASRDRGNYGYTF
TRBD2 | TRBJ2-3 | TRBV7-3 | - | TGTGCCAGCACCATCGGGGGGGCCCGGGCAGATACGCAGTATTTT | CASTIGGARADTQYF
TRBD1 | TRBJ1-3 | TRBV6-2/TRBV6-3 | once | TGTGCCAGCAGTACTCCAGGGGGCGGAAACACCATATATTTT | CASSTPGGGNTIYF
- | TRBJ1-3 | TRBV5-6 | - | TGTGCCAGCAGCTCCCGAGGTAGTACAGGGAAGGAGGCCACCATATATTTT | CASSSRGSTGKEATIYF
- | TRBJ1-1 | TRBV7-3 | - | TGTGCCAGCAGCTTATTCAAGAACACTGAAGCTTTCTTT | CASSLFKNTEAFF
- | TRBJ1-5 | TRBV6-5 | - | TGTGCCAGCAGTTACTCGAGCGGGGGGGGCGGTCAGCCCCAGCATTTT | CASSYSSGGGGQPQHF
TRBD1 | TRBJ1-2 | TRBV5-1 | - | TGCGCCAGCAGCCTATCCGGGACAGGGAATGGCTACACCTTC | CASSLSGTGNGYTF
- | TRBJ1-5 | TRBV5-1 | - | TGCGCCAGCAGCTTGGCCCCGGAGTTGGCCCAGCATTTT | CASSLAPELAQHF
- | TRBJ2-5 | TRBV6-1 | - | TGTGCCAGCAGTGAACCAGTCAAGACCCAGTACTTC | CASSEPVKTQYF
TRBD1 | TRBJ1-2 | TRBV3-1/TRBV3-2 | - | TGTGCCAGCAGCCAAGGGACAGGGGATGGCTACACCTTC | CASSQGTGDGYTF
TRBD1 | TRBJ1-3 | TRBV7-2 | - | TGTGCCAGCAGCTGGGGACAGATTAAGATTGGAAACACCATATATTTT | CASSWGQIKIGNTIYF
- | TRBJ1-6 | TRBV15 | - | TGTGCCACCACTACTGATTATAATTCACCCCTCCACTTT | CATTTDYNSPLHF
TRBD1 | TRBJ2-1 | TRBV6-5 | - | TGTGCGACAGGGGATAGCTTATACAATGAGCAGTTCTTC | CATGDSLYNEQFF
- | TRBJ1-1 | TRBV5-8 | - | TGTGCCAGCAGCTTTGGTCAGACTGAAGCTTTCTTT | CASSFGQTEAFF
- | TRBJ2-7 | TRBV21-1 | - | TGTGCCAGTGTTAGAGGCGCAGACCCCGACTCCTACGAGCAGTACTTC | CASVRGADPDSYEQYF
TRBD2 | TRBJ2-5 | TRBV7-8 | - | TGTGCCAGCAGCTCGAGCGGGGGGGCCGGAGAGACCCAGTACTTC | CASSSSGGAGETQYF
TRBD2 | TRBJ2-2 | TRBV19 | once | TGTGCCAGTAGTCCGGGACTACCCGACACCGGGGAGCTGTTTTTT | CASSPGLPDTGELFF
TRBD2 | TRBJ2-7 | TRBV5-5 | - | TGTGCCAGCAGCCTTAGACTAGCGGGGGGACTGCCCTCCTACGAGCAGTACTTC | CASSLRLAGGLPSYEQYF
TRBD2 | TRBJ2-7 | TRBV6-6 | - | TGTGCCAGCAGCGGGGGGGCTAGCGGGGAGGGGGAGCAGTACTTC | CASSGGASGEGEQYF
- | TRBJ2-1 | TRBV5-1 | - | TGCGCCAGCAGCTCACAGGGTTGGGATGAGCAGTTCTTC | CASSSQGWDEQFF
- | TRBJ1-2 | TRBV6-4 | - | TGTGCCAGCATGGGGCTCTACTATGGCTACACCTTC | CASMGLYYGYTF
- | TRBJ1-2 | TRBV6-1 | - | TGTGCCAGCAGTGAAGCTCTGGCAGGGCATAACTATGGCTACACCTTC | CASSEALAGHNYGYTF
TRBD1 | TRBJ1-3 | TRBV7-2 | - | TGTGCCAGCAGCTTAGCGGGCGACAGGGCTGGAAACACCATATATTTT | CASSLAGDRAGNTIYF
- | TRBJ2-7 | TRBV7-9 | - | TGTGCCAGCAGCTTAGCGGTAGAGGGTTACGAGCAGTACTTC | CASSLAVEGYEQYF
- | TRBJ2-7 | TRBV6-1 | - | TGTGCCAGCAGTGAAGGGGCAGGGCCCAAACTCTACGAGCAGTACTTC | CASSEGAGPKLYEQYF
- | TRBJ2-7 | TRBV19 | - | TGTGCCAGTAGTATTGGGCTCAGAGGGGAGCAGTACTTC | CASSIGLRGEQYF
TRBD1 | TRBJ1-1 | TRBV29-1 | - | TGCAGCGTTGGACAGGGGGCAATCGGGAACACTGAAGCTTTCTTT | CSVGQGAIGNTEAFF
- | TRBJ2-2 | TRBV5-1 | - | TGCGCCAGCAGCGAAGGGACATTCGCCGGGGAGCTGTTTTTT | CASSEGTFAGELFF
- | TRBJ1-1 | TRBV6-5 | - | TGTGCCAGCAGTTACTCGGACGGGCGGGGAGCTTTCTTT | CASSYSDGRGAFF
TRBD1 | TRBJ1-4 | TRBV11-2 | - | TGTGCCAGCAGCGACCGGACAGGGGTGTGGGATGAAAAACTGTTTTTT | CASSDRTGVWDEKLFF
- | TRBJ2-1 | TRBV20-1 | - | TGCAGTGCTAGTCCAGTTAATGAGCAGTTCTTC | CSASPVNEQFF
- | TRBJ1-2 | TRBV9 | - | TGTGCCAGCAGCCCCCTACGGGGGGCAGTTAATGGCTACACCTTC | CASSPLRGAVNGYTF
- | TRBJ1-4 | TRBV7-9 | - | TGTGCCAGCAGCTCCCCGAGGTCTAAGCTCAATGAAAAACTGTTTTTT | CASSSPRSKLNEKLFF
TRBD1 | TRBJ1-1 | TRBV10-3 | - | TGTGCCATCAGAGCTGAACGACAGGGACTCGCTTTCTTT | CAIRAERQGLAFF
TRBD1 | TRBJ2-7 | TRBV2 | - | TGTGCCAGCAGTGAATTCTCAGGGGGCTACGAGCAGTACTTC | CASSEFSGGYEQYF
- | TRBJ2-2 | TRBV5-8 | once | TGTGCCAGCAGCTTGAATCCCCCCCGTTTGGAGCTGTTTTTT | CASSLNPPRLELFF
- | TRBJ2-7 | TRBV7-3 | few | TGTGCCAGCAGCTTAACGGGCGGGAACTCCTACGAGCAGTACTTC | CASSLTGGNSYEQYF
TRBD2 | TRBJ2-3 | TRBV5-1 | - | TGCGCCAGCCCAGCCGGGACTAGCGCGGGGGGGCAGTTAGATACGCAGTATTTT | CASPAGTSAGGQLDTQYF
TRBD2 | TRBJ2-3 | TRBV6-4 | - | TGTGCCAGCAGTAGCGGGGGAAGCACAGATACGCAGTATTTT | CASSSGGSTDTQYF
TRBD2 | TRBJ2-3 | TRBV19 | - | TGTGCCAGTAGTGTGGGACTAGCGGGGGGCACAGATACGCAGTATTTT | CASSVGLAGGTDTQYF
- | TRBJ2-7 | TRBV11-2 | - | TGTGCCAGCAGCCCCCCCCGCAGGTCGGGGGAGCAGTACTTC | CASSPPRRSGEQYF
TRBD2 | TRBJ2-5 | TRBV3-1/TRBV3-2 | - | TGTGCCAGCAGCCCAGCGGGAACGGGGACCCAGTACTTC | CASSPAGTGTQYF
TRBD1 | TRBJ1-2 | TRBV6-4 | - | TGTGCCAGCAGCCGGGACAGGGGCTTTCCTAACTATGGCTACACCTTC | CASSRDRGFPNYGYTF
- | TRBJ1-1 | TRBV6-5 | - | TGTGCCAGCAGCCCCAATAGGGAGTCCACTGAAGCTTTCTTT | CASSPNRESTEAFF
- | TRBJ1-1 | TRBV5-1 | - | TGCGCCACCTCAATCCAAGGGGGTATGAACACTGAAGCTTTCTTT | CATSIQGGMNTEAFF
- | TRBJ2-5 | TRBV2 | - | TGTGCCAGTGGATCTACAGGGCCCAAGGAGACCCAGTACTTC | CASGSTGPKETQYF